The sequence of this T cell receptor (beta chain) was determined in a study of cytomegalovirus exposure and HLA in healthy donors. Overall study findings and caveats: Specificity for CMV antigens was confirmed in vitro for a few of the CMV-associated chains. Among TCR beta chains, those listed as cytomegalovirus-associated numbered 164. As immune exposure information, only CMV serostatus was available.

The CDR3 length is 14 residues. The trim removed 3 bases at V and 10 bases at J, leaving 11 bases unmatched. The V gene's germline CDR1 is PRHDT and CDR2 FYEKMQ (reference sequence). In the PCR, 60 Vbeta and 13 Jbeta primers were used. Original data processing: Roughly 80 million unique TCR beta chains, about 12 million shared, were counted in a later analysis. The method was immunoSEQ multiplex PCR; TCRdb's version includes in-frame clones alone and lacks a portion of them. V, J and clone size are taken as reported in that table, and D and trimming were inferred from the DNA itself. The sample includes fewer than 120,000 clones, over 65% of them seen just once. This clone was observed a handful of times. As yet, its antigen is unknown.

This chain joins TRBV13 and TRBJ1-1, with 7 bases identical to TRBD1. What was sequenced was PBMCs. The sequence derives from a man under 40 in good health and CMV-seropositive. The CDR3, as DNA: TGTGCCAGCAGCTTCGGACAGGACGGCGCGAGAGCTTTCTTT. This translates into CASSFGQDGARAFF.